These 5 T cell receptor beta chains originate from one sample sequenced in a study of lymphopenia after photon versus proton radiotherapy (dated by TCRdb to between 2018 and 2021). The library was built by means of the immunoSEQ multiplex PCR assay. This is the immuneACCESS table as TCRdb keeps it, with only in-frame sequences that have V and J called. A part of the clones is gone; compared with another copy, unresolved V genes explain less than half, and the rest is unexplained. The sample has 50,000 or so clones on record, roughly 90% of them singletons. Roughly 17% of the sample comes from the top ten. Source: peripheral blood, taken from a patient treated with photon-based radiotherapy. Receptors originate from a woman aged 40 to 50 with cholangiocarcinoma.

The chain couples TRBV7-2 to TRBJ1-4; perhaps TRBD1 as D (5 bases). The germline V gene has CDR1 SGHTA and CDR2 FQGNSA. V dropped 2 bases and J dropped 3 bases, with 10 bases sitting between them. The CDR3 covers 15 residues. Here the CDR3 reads CASSLNLGANEKLFF. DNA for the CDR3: TGTGCCAGCAGCTTAAATCTGGGGGCTAATGAAAAACTGTTTTTT.

This CDR3 is CATANLEKGYTF. The CDR3 region has the DNA TGTGCCACCGCGAACTTGGAGAAGGGCTACACCTTC. The chain recombines TRBV27 with TRBJ1-2; D is unclear. CDR1 is MNHEY, CDR2 SMNVEV, per germline (reference sequence). This CDR3 has 12 residues. Trimming pared 10 bases from V and 8 bases from J, leaving 17 bases between.

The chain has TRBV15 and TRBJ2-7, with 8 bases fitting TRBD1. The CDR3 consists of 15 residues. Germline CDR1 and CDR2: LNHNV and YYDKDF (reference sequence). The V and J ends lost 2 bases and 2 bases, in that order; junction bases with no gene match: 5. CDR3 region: CATSRKTGAPYEQYF. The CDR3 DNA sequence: TGTGCCACCAGCAGAAAGACAGGGGCCCCCTACGAGCAGTACTTC. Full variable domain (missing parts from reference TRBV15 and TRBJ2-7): DAMVIQNPRYQVTQFGKPVTLSCSQTLNHNVMYWYQQKSSQAPKLLFHYYDKDFNNEADTPDNFQSRRPNTSFCFLDIRSPGLGDTAMYLCATSRKTGAPYEQYFGPGTRLTVT.

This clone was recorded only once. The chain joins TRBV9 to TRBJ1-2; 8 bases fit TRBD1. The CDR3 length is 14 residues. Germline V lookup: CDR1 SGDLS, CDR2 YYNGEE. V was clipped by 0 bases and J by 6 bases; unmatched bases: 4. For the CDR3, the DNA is TGTGCCAGCAGCGTAGCAGGGGGCGCAAATGGCTACACCTTC. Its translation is CASSVAGGANGYTF.

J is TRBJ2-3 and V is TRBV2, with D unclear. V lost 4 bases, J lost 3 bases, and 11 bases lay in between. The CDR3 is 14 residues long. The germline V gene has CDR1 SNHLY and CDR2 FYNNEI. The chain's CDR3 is CASSAERKTDTQYF. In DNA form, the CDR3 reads TGTGCCAGCAGTGCCGAAAGAAAAACAGATACGCAGTATTTT. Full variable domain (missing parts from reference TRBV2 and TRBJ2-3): EPEVTQTPSHQVTQMGQEVILRCVPISNHLYFYWYRQILGQKVEFLVSFYNNEISEKSEIFDDQFSVERPDGSNFTLKIRSTKLEDSAMYFCASSAERKTDTQYFGPGTRLTVL.